This record concerns one TCR beta chain sequence. Localized lung adenocarcinoma, a non-small cell lung cancer, affected the donors. In TCRdb, the PCR reads were re-called with MiXCR into one record per CDR3 protein. Among 15,000 to 20,000 distinct CDR3 sequences, approximately 50% were seen once, and the ten largest hold about a third. The sample belongs to a study of CD4 and CD8 cells across lung adenocarcinoma regions. Germline CDR1 is MNHNS and CDR2 is SASEGT. The CDR3 totals 14 residues. The sequence came from a male donor with lung adenocarcinoma. The CD4 and CD8 labels of this study may be unreliable. The V gene is TRBV6-1, the J gene TRBJ2-5; D is unclear. The end of the DNA aligns better with TRBJ2-7, so the J call may be wrong. Material for sequencing was CD8+ T cells from the margin of a lung tumor. This CDR3 is CASSEVPPPGEQYF. As DNA, the CDR3 is TGTGCCAGCAGTGAAGTACCGCCCCCTGGCGAGCAGTACTTC.